This section outlines one TCR beta chain sequence together with its context. Seattle's enrolled individuals joined amid active infection and were then monitored longitudinally. The data were taken from a study of blood T cell repertoires in COVID-19. Turning to the study itself: Donors in the United States, Italy and Spain gave samples during acute or convalescent COVID-19. Sample material is recorded as cDNA or gDNA derived from T cells, B-cell-depleted T cells, or PBMCs.

Authors' analysis steps: Reference gene primer amplification yielded estimated nucleated cell counts. Sequencing was performed with immunoSEQ multiplex PCR; in TCRdb, only in-frame clones are kept and a portion is missing. V, J and clone size are those of that table, while D and trimming were read from the DNA. Of 350,000 to 500,000 clones listed, about 87% are singletons. Germline CDR1 reads MNHEY; CDR2 reads SVGAGI. With V trimmed by 4 bases and J by 8 bases, 5 bases remained unmatched. The CDR3 is made up of 13 amino acids. This rearrangement joins TRBV6-5 to TRBJ2-1, with 7 bases matching TRBD1. This TCR derives from a young man with COVID-19, enrolled during active disease. Material for sequencing was peripheral blood. CDR3 amino acids: CASSSTGDHEQFF. The CDR3 region has the DNA TGTGCCAGCAGTTCTACAGGGGACCATGAGCAGTTCTTC.